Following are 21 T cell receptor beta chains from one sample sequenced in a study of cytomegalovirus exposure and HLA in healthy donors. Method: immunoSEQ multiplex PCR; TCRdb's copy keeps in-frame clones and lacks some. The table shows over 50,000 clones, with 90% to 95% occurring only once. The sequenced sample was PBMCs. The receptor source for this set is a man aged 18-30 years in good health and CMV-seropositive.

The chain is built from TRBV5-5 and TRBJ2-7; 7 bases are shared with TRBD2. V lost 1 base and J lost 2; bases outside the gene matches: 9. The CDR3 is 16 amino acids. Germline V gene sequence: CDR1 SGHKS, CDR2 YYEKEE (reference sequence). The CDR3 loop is CASSLSAGRVTYEQYF. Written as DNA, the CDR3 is TGTGCCAGCAGCTTGTCCGCGGGGAGGGTGACCTACGAGCAGTACTTC. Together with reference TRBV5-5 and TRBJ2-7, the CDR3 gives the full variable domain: DAGVTQSPTHLIKTRGQQVTLRCSPISGHKSVSWYQQVLGQGPQFIFQYYEKEERGRGNFPDRFSARQFPNYSSELNVNALLLGDSALYLCASSLSAGRVTYEQYFGPGTRLTVT.

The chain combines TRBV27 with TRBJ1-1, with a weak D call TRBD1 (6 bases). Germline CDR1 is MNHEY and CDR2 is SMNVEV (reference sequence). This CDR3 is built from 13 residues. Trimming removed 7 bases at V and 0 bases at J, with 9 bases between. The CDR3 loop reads CASKAGVNTEAFF. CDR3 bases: TGTGCCAGCAAGGCAGGGGTGAACACTGAAGCTTTCTTT.

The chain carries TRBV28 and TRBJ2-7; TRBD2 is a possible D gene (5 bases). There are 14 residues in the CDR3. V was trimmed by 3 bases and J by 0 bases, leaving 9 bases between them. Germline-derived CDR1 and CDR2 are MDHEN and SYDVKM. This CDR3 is CASSFLGVSYEQYF. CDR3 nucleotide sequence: TGTGCCAGCAGTTTTTTGGGAGTCTCCTACGAGCAGTACTTC. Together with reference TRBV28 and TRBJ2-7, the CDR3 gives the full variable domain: DVKVTQSSRYLVKRTGEKVFLECVQDMDHENMFWYRQDPGLGLRLIYFSYDVKMKEKGDIPEGYSVSREKKERFSLILESASTNQTSMYLCASSFLGVSYEQYFGPGTRLTVT.

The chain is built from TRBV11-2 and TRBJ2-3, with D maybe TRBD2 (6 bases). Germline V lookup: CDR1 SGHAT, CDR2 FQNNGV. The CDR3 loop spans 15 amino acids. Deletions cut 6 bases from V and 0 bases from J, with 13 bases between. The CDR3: CASSLYGTSTDTQYF. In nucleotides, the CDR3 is TGTGCCAGCAGTCTATACGGGACTAGCACAGATACGCAGTATTTT.

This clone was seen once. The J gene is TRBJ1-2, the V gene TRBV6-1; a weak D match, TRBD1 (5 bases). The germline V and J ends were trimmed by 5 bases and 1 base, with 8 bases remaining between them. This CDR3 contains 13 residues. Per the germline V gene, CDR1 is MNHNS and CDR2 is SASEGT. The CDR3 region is CASSPGVNYGYTF. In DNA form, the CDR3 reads TGTGCCAGCAGTCCGGGGGTTAACTATGGCTACACCTTC.

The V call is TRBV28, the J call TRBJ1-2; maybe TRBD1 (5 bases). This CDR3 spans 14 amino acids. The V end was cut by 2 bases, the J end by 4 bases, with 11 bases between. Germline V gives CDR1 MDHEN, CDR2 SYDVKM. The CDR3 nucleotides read TGTGCCAGCAGTTTAGTTCAGGGCAGCTATGGCTACACCTTC. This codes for CASSLVQGSYGYTF.

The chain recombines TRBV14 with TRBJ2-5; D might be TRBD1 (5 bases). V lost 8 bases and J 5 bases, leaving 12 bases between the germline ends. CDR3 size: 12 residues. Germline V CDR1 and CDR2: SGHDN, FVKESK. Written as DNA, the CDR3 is TGTGCCAGCGGGGCTCACGGGGAGACCCAGTACTTC. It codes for CASGAHGETQYF.

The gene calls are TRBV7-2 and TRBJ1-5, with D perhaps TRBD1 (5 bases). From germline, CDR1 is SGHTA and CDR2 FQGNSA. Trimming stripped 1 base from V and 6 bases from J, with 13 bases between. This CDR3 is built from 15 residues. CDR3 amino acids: CASSLVGAAGQPQHF. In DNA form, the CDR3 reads TGTGCCAGCAGCTTAGTAGGGGCGGCCGGTCAGCCCCAGCATTTT.

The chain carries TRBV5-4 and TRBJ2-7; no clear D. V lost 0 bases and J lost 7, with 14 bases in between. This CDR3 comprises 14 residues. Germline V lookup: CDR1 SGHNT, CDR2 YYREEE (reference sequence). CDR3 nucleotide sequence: TGTGCCAGCAGCTTGGACCCATCGTTTGAGGAGCAGTACTTC. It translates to CASSLDPSFEEQYF.

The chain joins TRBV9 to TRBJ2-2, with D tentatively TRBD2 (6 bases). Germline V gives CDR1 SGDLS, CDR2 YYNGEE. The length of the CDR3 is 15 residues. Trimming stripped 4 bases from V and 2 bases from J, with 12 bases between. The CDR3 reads CASSSTGTNTGELFF. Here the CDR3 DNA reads TGTGCCAGCAGCTCGACCGGGACTAACACCGGGGAGCTGTTTTTT. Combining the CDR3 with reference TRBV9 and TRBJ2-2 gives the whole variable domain DSGVTQTPKHLITATGQRVTLRCSPRSGDLSVYWYQQSLDQGLQFLIQYYNGEERAKGNILERFSAQQFPDLHSELNLSSLELGDSALYFCASSSTGTNTGELFFGEGSRLTVL.

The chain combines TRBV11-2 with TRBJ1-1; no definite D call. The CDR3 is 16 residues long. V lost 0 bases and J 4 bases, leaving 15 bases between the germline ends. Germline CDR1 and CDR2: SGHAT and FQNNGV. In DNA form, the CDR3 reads TGTGCCAGCAGCTTAGATGCCTGGCAAGTTGGCACTGAAGCTTTCTTT. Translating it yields CASSLDAWQVGTEAFF.

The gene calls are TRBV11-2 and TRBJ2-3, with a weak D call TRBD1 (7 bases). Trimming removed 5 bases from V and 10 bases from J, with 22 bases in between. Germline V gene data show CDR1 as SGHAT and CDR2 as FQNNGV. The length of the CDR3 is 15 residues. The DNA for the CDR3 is TGTGCCAGCAGCCGGGTTCTTCAGGGGGGCCCCCCGCAGTATTTT. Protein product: CASSRVLQGGPPQYF. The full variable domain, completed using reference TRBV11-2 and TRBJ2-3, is EAGVAQSPRYKIIEKRQSVAFWCNPISGHATLYWYQQILGQGPKLLIQFQNNGVVDDSQLPKDRFSAERLKGVDSTLKIQPAKLEDSAVYLCASSRVLQGGPPQYFGPGTRLTVL.

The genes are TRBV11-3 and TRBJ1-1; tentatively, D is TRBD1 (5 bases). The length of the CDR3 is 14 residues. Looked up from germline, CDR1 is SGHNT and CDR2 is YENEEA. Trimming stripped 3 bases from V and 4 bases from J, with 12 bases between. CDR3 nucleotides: TGTGCCAGCAGCTTTGGGCAGGGATCCACTGAAGCTTTCTTT. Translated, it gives CASSFGQGSTEAFF. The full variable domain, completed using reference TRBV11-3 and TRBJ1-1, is EAGVVQSPRYKIIEKKQPVAFWCNPISGHNTLYWYLQNLGQGPELLIRYENEEAVDDSQLPKDRFSAERLKGVDSTLKIQPAELGDSAVYLCASSFGQGSTEAFFGQGTRLTVV.

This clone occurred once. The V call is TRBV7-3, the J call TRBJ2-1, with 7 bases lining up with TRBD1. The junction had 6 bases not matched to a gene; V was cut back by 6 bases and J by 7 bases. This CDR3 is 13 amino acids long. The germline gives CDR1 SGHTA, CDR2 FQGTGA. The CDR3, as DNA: TGTGCCAGCAGTTCGGACAGGAAGAATGAGCAGTTCTTC. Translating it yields CASSSDRKNEQFF. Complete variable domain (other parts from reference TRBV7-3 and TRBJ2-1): GAGVSQTPSNKVTEKGKYVELRCDPISGHTALYWYRQSLGQGPEFLIYFQGTGAADDSGLPNDRFFAVRPEGSVSTLKIQRTERGDSAVYLCASSSDRKNEQFFGPGTRLTVL.

CDR3 sequence reads: CASSPRGGVWNEQYF. In nucleotides, the CDR3 is TGTGCCAGCAGTCCCCGGGGGGGGGTCTGGAACGAGCAGTACTTC. This chain links TRBV11-2 with TRBJ2-7, with 8 bases fitting TRBD2. This CDR3 has 15 amino acids. Trimming cost V 6 bases and J 5 bases; bases outside gene matches: 12. Germline V lookup: CDR1 SGHAT, CDR2 FQNNGV.

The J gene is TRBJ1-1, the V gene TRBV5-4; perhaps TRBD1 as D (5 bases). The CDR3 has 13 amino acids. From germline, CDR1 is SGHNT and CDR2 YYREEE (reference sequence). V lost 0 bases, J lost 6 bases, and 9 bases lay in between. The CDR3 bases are TGTGCCAGCAGCTTGGGCAGGGTTTCTGAAGCTTTCTTT. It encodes CASSLGRVSEAFF.

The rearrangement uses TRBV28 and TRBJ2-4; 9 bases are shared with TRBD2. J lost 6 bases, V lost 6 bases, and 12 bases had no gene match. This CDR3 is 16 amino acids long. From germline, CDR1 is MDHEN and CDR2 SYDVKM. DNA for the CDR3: TGTGCCAGCAGACCCTCCGGCGGGAGGGCCGGAAACATTCAGTACTTC. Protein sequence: CASRPSGGRAGNIQYF.

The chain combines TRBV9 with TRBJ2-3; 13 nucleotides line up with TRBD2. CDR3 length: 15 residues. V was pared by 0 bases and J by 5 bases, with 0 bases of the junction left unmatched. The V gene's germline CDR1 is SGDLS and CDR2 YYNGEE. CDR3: CASSVGTSGGDTQYF. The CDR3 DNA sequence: TGTGCCAGCAGCGTAGGGACTAGCGGGGGAGATACGCAGTATTTT.

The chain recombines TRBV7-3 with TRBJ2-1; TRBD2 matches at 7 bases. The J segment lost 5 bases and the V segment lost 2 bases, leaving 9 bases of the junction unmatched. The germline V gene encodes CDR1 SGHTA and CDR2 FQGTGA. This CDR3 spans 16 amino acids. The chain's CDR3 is CASSLHPGTTNNEQFF. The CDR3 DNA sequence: TGTGCCAGCAGCTTACACCCCGGGACTACAAACAATGAGCAGTTCTTC.

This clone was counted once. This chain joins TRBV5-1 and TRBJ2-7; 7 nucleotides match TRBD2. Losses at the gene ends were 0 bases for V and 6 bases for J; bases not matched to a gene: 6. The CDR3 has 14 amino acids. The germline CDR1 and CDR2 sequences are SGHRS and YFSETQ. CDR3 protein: CASSLVSGETEQYF. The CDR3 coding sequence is TGCGCCAGCAGCTTGGTGAGCGGGGAGACCGAGCAGTACTTC.

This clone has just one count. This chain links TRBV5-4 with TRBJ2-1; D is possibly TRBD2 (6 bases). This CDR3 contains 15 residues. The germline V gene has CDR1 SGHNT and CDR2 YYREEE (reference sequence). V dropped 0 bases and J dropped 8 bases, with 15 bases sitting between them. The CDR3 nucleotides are TGTGCCAGCAGCTTGGAAGCGGGCTTCAGTCATGAGCAGTTCTTC. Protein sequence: CASSLEAGFSHEQFF.